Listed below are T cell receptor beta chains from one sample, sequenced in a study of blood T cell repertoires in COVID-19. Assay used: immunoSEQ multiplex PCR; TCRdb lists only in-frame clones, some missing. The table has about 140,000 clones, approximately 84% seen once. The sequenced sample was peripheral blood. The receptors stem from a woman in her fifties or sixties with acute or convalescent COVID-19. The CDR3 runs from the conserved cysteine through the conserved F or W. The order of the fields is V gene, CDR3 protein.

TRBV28 CASSSPPGTGRGETQYF
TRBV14 CASSQPFSPLHF
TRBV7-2 CASSLREVDEQYF
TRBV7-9 CASSLGTGRLYGYTF
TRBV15 CATTSGGLGVGEQYF
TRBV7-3 CASSFTATSGSGELFF
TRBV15 CATSRLGSYEQYF
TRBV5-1 CASTQIAGGADTQYF
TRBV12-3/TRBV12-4 CASSLGEGYGYTF
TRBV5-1 CASSTDTYYGYTF
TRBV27 CASGHRVSNNSPLHF
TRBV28 CASRAPRGTLFFGYTF
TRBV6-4 CASSSLAGTGELFF
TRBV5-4 CASSPGGEADTQYF
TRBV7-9 CASSLALPGYGYTF
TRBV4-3 CASSQGQGARDTQYF
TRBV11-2 CASSPGSKRIYEQFF
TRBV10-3 CAISATSGRPNEQFF
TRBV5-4 CASSSSGRAGGDIQYF
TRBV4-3 CASSQEEGVRTEAFF
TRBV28 CASCFGMGNTEAFF
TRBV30 CAAYLNTEAFF
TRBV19 CASSMVRGGETQYF
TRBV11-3 CASSSPDEQFF
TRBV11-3 CASSPDRGRQGYTF
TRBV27 CASSFARSGETQYF
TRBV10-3 CAISDGGKPHLEQFF
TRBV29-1 CSDTGFSYNEQFF
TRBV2 CASSESPSGSKDEQFF
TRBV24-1 CATSWALAGYNEQFF
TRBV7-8 CASSAQRGQQPQHF
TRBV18 CASSPSAGLPGTQYF
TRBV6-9 CASSFTGNYGYTF
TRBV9 CASSVDGSSYEQYF
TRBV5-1 CASSLTGLAGNEQFF
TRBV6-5 CASSYSRGTNEKLFF
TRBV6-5 CASSYRERTYNEQFF
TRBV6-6 CASSLPSRGETQYF
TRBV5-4 CASSWGQGYQGELFF
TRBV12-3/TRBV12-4 CASSNGVLRVQYF
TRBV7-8 CASSPSRTSGSFEQYF
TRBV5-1 CASSLAVGQGAGIQYF